This T cell receptor beta chain was sequenced in a study of cytomegalovirus exposure and HLA in healthy donors. In the study overall: Findings of an earlier analysis included some 120 million unique TCR beta sequences from around 180 million T cells. Among about 400 genotyped donors, 65% to 90% fell in the Caucasian-associated ancestry cluster.

In its sample, this clone was seen once. Its cognate antigen is unknown. Study outcomes and limitations: Analysis performed later found over 15,000 TCR beta sequences associated with HLA alleles at 0.05 false discovery rate. For most TCR beta V segments, an earlier analysis put the productive rate at about 87% or about 30% of the time.

CDR1 SGHTA and CDR2 FQGTGA come from the germline V gene. V dropped 5 bases and J dropped 1 base, with 7 bases sitting between them. There are 13 residues in the CDR3. The PCR employed 60 Vbeta primers together with 13 Jbeta primers. The data were produced by immunoSEQ multiplex PCR, yet TCRdb's version contains in-frame clones alone and is incomplete. Altogether under 70,000 clones are present, 86% being singletons, with the ten largest covering roughly 2%. Sequencing used PBMCs. This receptor was obtained from a young woman in good health and CMV-seronegative. This rearrangement joins TRBV7-3 to TRBJ2-3; D remains ambiguous. CDR3: CASSRGGTDTQYF. CDR3 nucleotides: TGTGCCAGCAGCAGAGGAGGCACAGATACGCAGTATTTT.